This T cell receptor beta chain is drawn from a study of cytotoxic CD8 clonotypes in ibrutinib-treated CLL. General study findings and limits: Baseline clonality was higher than in age-matched healthy donors and moved in step with circulating CD8+ T-cell counts.

About this clone itself: Its antigen is not identified.

Germline V CDR1 and CDR2: SGHRS, YFSETQ. The CDR3 covers 16 residues. Trimming took 2 bases from V and 7 from J; bases not matched to a gene: 11. This table comes from immunoSEQ multiplex PCR, and its TCRdb copy is limited to in-frame clones, with some not included. The sample comprises about 17,000 clones, approximately 80% of which are singletons, and over 15% rests with the top ten. The chain carries TRBV5-1 and TRBJ2-1, with 8 nucleotides matching TRBD2. The clonotype was recovered from a human donor with chronic lymphocytic leukemia. The sequenced sample was PBMCs, obtained before ibrutinib treatment. This chain's CDR3 is CASSLKTGGPRNEQFF. Here the CDR3 DNA reads TGCGCCAGCAGCTTAAAAACGGGAGGGCCTCGGAATGAGCAGTTCTTC. Full variable domain (rest looked up from reference TRBV5-1 and TRBJ2-1): KAGVTQTPRYLIKTRGQQVTLSCSPISGHRSVSWYQQTPGQGLQFLFEYFSETQRNKGNFPGRFSGRQFSNSRSEMNVSTLELGDSALYLCASSLKTGGPRNEQFFGPGTRLTVL.